One and the same sample provided the 20 T cell receptor beta chains below, sequenced in a study of shared clonotypes between healthy human individuals. Positively selected for CCR7, the CD45RO-negative cells used as naive CD8 cells excluded terminally differentiated effector memory CD45RA+ cells. This table comes from immunoSEQ multiplex PCR, and its TCRdb copy is limited to in-frame clones, with some not included. The sample gives roughly 2.1 million clones, about 93% of which show up once; approximately 1.7% is in the top ten. The sequencing input was naive CD8+ T cells from PBMCs. These receptors were collected from a man between 18 and 29 years old in good health. Some clones in this sample may be carry-over from other donors' samples.

The genes are TRBV27 and TRBJ2-2; tentatively, D is TRBD1 (6 bases). The CDR3 covers 15 residues. Germline CDR1 and CDR2: MNHEY and SMNVEV (reference sequence). V gave up 5 bases and J gave up 5 bases, with 15 bases separating them. CDR3 nucleotides: TGTGCCAGCAGTCCCACGACAGGCCCGACCGGGGAGCTGTTTTTT. Residues: CASSPTTGPTGELFF.

This chain joins TRBV10-3 and TRBJ2-6; no reliable D call. Germline values: CDR1 ENHRY, CDR2 SYGVKD. The ends were cut back, 8 bases at V and 0 bases at J, with 14 bases in the middle. There are 16 residues in the CDR3. In DNA form, the CDR3 reads TGTGCCATCCGAAGTGGTCCGAGCTCTGGGGCCAACGTCCTGACTTTC. It yields the protein CAIRSGPSSGANVLTF.

The sample holds one count of this clone. This chain uses TRBV6-5 with TRBJ2-7; the match to TRBD1 covers 7 bases. The J segment lost 3 bases and the V segment lost 0 bases, leaving 8 bases of the junction unmatched. The CDR3 contains 16 residues. Germline values: CDR1 MNHEY, CDR2 SVGAGI. The CDR3 spells CASSYSNGQVNYEQYF. For the CDR3, the DNA is TGTGCCAGCAGTTACTCTAACGGACAGGTAAACTACGAGCAGTACTTC.

The chain couples TRBV29-1 to TRBJ2-5; either TRBD1 or TRBD2 may fit D (6 bases each). This CDR3 has 13 residues. The V end lost 4 bases, the J end lost 2 bases, and 11 bases lay between the germline ends. Germline V gene sequence: CDR1 SQVTM, CDR2 ANQGSEA. The CDR3 DNA follows: TGCAGCGTTGGGGAAGGGGGGCAAGAGACCCAGTACTTC. Protein product: CSVGEGGQETQYF.

The chain links TRBV27 to TRBJ2-1, with TRBD2 matching over 15 bases. The germline V gene has CDR1 MNHEY and CDR2 SMNVEV (reference sequence). With V trimmed by 7 bases and J by 5 bases, 18 bases remained unmatched. The CDR3 runs 20 residues. The CDR3 is CASNIRQPGLAGGINNEQFF. The CDR3 coding sequence is TGTGCCAGCAATATTCGTCAACCGGGACTAGCGGGAGGCATCAACAATGAGCAGTTCTTC.

The V gene is TRBV9, the J gene TRBJ2-3; D gene ambiguous. Germline lookup yields CDR1 SGDLS and CDR2 YYNGEE. The ends were cut back, 0 bases at V and 4 bases at J, with 15 bases in the middle. There are 16 residues in the CDR3. As DNA, the CDR3 is TGTGCCAGCAGCGTAGCTAGGACCCTCCGCGCAGATACGCAGTATTTT. It is translated as CASSVARTLRADTQYF.

As regards this clone: This CDR3 is also generated by other DNA sequences in the sample. The chain employs TRBV9 and TRBJ2-2; possible D gene TRBD2, 5 bases. The germline V gene encodes CDR1 SGDLS and CDR2 YYNGEE. The CDR3 is made up of 13 amino acids. Trimming took 4 bases from V and 6 from J, leaving 10 bases between them. In DNA, the CDR3 is TGTGCCAGCAGCACTAGTGGTGCCGGGGAGCTGTTTTTT. It codes for CASSTSGAGELFF.

The gene calls are TRBV13 and TRBJ2-7; 11 positions agree with TRBD2. With V trimmed by 5 bases and J by 7 bases, 10 bases remained unmatched. The CDR3 is made up of 15 amino acids. Germline V gives CDR1 PRHDT, CDR2 FYEKMQ (reference sequence). In DNA form, the CDR3 reads TGTGCCAGCAGCCCCCGGGGTAGCGGGAGGGTTGAGCAGTACTTC. Encoded protein: CASSPRGSGRVEQYF.

This chain links TRBV25-1 with TRBJ2-1; D uncertain. CDR3 length: 13 residues. Trimming removed 6 bases at V and 8 bases at J, with 14 bases between. Germline CDR1 reads MGHDK; CDR2 reads SYGVNS. The CDR3 DNA reads TGTGCCAGCAGCCTTCAGGTGGGCGATGAGCAGTTCTTC. Protein: CASSLQVGDEQFF.

With regard to this clone: This sample includes further DNA sequences coding for the same CDR3. The chain combines TRBV19 with TRBJ2-7, with D hard to call. V shed 1 base and J shed 2 bases, with 9 bases lying between them. CDR3 length: 14 residues. CDR1 is LNHDA, CDR2 SQIVND, per germline (reference sequence). The CDR3: CASSIVLGPYEQYF. CDR3 coding DNA: TGTGCCAGTAGTATAGTACTCGGACCCTACGAGCAGTACTTC.

The chain recombines TRBV11-3 with TRBJ2-1, with 8 bases that match TRBD1. In germline, CDR1 is SGHNT, CDR2 YENEEA. J gave up 0 bases and V 2 bases, and 6 bases lay outside the gene matches. The CDR3 is made up of 17 amino acids. The CDR3 sequence is CASSLTDRVSSYNEQFF. The CDR3 DNA sequence: TGTGCCAGCAGCTTAACGGACAGGGTGAGCTCCTACAATGAGCAGTTCTTC.

As regards this clone: This specimen includes other DNA sequences encoding the same CDR3. The gene calls are TRBV6-5 and TRBJ1-5; D remains ambiguous. Between the trimmed V and J ends, which lost 5 bases and 4 bases, there was a span of 9 bases. Germline CDR1 MNHEY, CDR2 SVGAGI. The CDR3 is made up of 13 amino acids. Written as DNA, the CDR3 is TGTGCCAGCAGTAGAGATGGGAATCAGCCCCAGCATTTT. Translation gives CASSRDGNQPQHF.

The chain employs TRBV7-2 and TRBJ1-2; no clear D gene. This CDR3 comprises 12 residues. CDR1 is SGHTA and CDR2 is FQGNSA in the germline V gene. Trimming took 3 bases from V and 7 from J, leaving 9 bases between them. The chain's CDR3 is CASSFPDLGYTF. The CDR3 DNA reads as TGTGCCAGCAGCTTCCCCGACCTTGGCTACACCTTC. The full variable domain, completed using reference TRBV7-2 and TRBJ1-2, is GAGVSQSPSNKVTEKGKDVELRCDPISGHTALYWYRQSLGQGLEFLIYFQGNSAPDKSGLPSDRFSAERTGGSVSTLTIQRTQQEDSAVYLCASSFPDLGYTFGSGTRLTVV.

This chain connects TRBV9 to TRBJ2-5; D might be TRBD1 (6 bases). The CDR3 has 17 amino acids. V was trimmed by 0 bases and J by 1 base, leaving 16 bases between them. Germline-derived CDR1 and CDR2 are SGDLS and YYNGEE. CDR3 sequence reads: CASSVDDTGYGQETQYF. DNA for the CDR3: TGTGCCAGCAGCGTAGACGATACAGGGTACGGCCAAGAGACCCAGTACTTC.

CDR3 loop: CASSLGIADRVPEQYF. The CDR3 coding sequence is TGCGCCAGCAGCTTGGGTATAGCGGACAGGGTGCCCGAGCAGTACTTC. V and J are TRBV5-1 and TRBJ2-7, with 8 positions matching TRBD1. The CDR3 loop spans 16 amino acids. Germline V CDR1 and CDR2: SGHRS, YFSETQ. Trimming took 0 bases from V and 6 from J; bases not matched to a gene: 11.

CDR3 loop: CASSLFWDSDTSGANVLTF. CDR3 sequence (DNA): TGCGCCAGCAGCTTGTTTTGGGACAGCGACACCTCTGGGGCCAACGTCCTGACTTTC. This chain uses TRBV5-1 with TRBJ2-6; 7 nucleotides agree with TRBD1. CDR3 size: 19 residues. Germline V gene data show CDR1 as SGHRS and CDR2 as YFSETQ. Trimming at V came to 1 base and at J to 0 bases, leaving 10 bases not matched to a gene.

The CDR3 sequence: CASSLASGTDTQYF. CDR3 bases: TGTGCCAGCAGTTTGGCTAGCGGCACAGATACGCAGTATTTT. The V call is TRBV28, the J call TRBJ2-3; D might be TRBD2 (6 bases). The CDR3 sequence is 14 residues long. Germline CDR1 MDHEN, CDR2 SYDVKM. Trimming stripped 3 bases from V and 1 base from J, with 8 bases between. The whole variable domain, remainder taken from reference TRBV28 and TRBJ2-3, is DVKVTQSSRYLVKRTGEKVFLECVQDMDHENMFWYRQDPGLGLRLIYFSYDVKMKEKGDIPEGYSVSREKKERFSLILESASTNQTSMYLCASSLASGTDTQYFGPGTRLTVL.

Of note for this clone: The same CDR3 can be traced to other DNA sequences in this sample. The chain uses TRBV27 and TRBJ2-2; no definite D call. The CDR3 length is 13 residues. Trimming took 4 bases from V and 4 from J, leaving 7 bases between them. Germline CDR1 reads MNHEY; CDR2 reads SMNVEV (reference sequence). The CDR3 reads CASSSQPTGELFF. As DNA, the CDR3 is TGTGCCAGCAGTTCACAGCCCACCGGGGAGCTGTTTTTT.

The chain joins TRBV5-8 to TRBJ2-7; D not resolved. The CDR3 totals 14 residues. Trimming removed 0 bases at V and 3 bases at J, with 10 bases between. CDR1 and CDR2 (germline): SGHTS, YDEGEE. CDR3 DNA sequence: TGTGCCAGCAGCTTGGCCGCAGGATACTACGAGCAGTACTTC. This translates into CASSLAAGYYEQYF.

Only one count was recorded for this clone. The CDR3 protein is CASSLIPPSGRGQKETQYF. Here the CDR3 DNA reads TGTGCCAGCAGCTTAATACCCCCCTCGGGCAGGGGGCAAAAAGAGACCCAGTACTTC. J is TRBJ2-5 and V is TRBV11-2; TRBD1 matches 8 bases. The germline CDR1 and CDR2 sequences are SGHAT and FQNNGV. The V and J ends lost 2 bases and 3 bases, in that order; junction bases with no gene match: 17. CDR3 size: 19 residues.